This is a list of T cell receptor beta chains from one sample in a study of blood T cell repertoires in COVID-19. The protocol was immunoSEQ multiplex PCR, while the TCRdb copy is restricted to in-frame clones and leaves out a portion. The sample yields fewer than 250,000 clones, roughly 90% seen once. The sequencing input was peripheral blood. The receptors originated from a man aged 55 to 70 who had recovered from COVID-19. Each CDR3 is given without its conserved first and last residue. Clone size appears in some rows only: once, few, many, or a class for an expanded clone.

abundance	v_gene	j_gene	CDR3aa
-	TRBV6-5	TRBJ2-7	ASRYGTSGRSYEQY
-	TRBV10-3	TRBJ1-2	AISDDSDYGYT
-	TRBV19	TRBJ1-5	ASSPEDRSNQPQH
-	TRBV5-1	TRBJ2-1	ASSLGQGFNEQF
-	TRBV19	TRBJ1-1	ASRTGTSNTEAF
-	TRBV5-1	TRBJ1-1	ASSLAGGLTEAF
-	TRBV2	TRBJ1-5	ASNRGNQPQH
-	TRBV29-1	TRBJ1-3	SVTTPENTIY
-	TRBV27	TRBJ1-2	ASSWAGAYGYT
-	TRBV11-2	TRBJ2-7	ASSRGTDRYEQY
-	TRBV28	TRBJ1-5	ASSRTFPSNQPQH
once	TRBV12-5	TRBJ2-4	ASGLVLDRGFTYIQY
-	TRBV18	TRBJ2-6	ASSFAGVNSGANVLT
-	TRBV5-1	TRBJ1-1	ASSLTGASYTEAF
-	TRBV4-2	TRBJ1-2	ASSQDGTGTTYGYT
-	TRBV5-1	TRBJ2-7	ASSAQLHEQY
-	TRBV6-6	TRBJ1-1	ASSYILEGVEAF
-	TRBV7-9	TRBJ1-2	ASSSGGRSGYT
-	TRBV9	TRBJ2-1	ASSVAGGSYNEQF
-	TRBV7-3	TRBJ2-1	ASSLTPTSGTSSYNEQF
-	TRBV3-1/TRBV3-2	TRBJ2-5	ASSQDPGLTKETQY
many	TRBV7-8	TRBJ2-2	ASSFLFGQGAVTGELF
-	TRBV11-3	TRBJ1-1	ASSLGAGTGGSEAF
once	TRBV5-4	TRBJ1-4	ASSERDRGQEKLF
-	TRBV2	TRBJ2-7	ASSEPPTGLPSYEQY
-	TRBV13	TRBJ2-7	ASSSRGLSSYEQY